Listed here is a single TCR beta chain. The antigen is not known. The data were produced by immunoSEQ multiplex PCR, yet TCRdb's version contains in-frame clones alone and is incomplete. The sample has 180,000 or so clones, about 89% seen once. Second-dose recipients at about 4 or about 12 weeks were treated as one pooled group. This sample is drawn from a study of T cell responses to AZD1222 COVID-19 vaccine. Notes on the study in general: Spike-specific TCR breadth and depth rose after two AZD1222 doses. Researchers took repertoire samples only after the peak T cell response had come. Females made up more of the donors, who were largely white British, and clonal diversity may have come out too low.

With 8 bases removed from V and 0 bases from J, the gap between germline ends came to 8 bases. Germline assignment: CDR1 SNHLY and CDR2 FYNNEI. There are 13 residues in the CDR3. The starting material was peripheral blood, obtained 28 days after the second AZD1222 dose. The receptor was isolated from an adult who received the AZD1222 COVID-19 vaccine. The chain links TRBV2 to TRBJ1-5; no clear D gene. The CDR3: CASRYYSNQPQHF. CDR3 DNA: TGTGCCAGCCGATACTATAGCAATCAGCCCCAGCATTTT.